This entry features one T cell receptor (beta chain) sequence. Here immunoSEQ multiplex PCR was the method, and the copy in TCRdb shows in-frame clones only, minus some. The sample lists 33,000 or so clones, roughly 87% seen once, with about 4% in the top ten. This record belongs to a study of PD-L1 blockade in urothelial cancer. Study overall: In 2014, patients got going on atezolizumab, taking 1,200 mg intravenously every 3 weeks. At 3 weeks after treatment start (second dose) and again at 6 weeks, blood was analyzed.

Germline CDR1 is SGHTA and CDR2 is FQGTGA. The CDR3 is 18 amino acids. Trimming removed 5 bases at V and 2 bases at J, with 19 bases between. This TCR came from a man between 65 and 85 years old with urothelial cancer. The chain joins TRBV7-3 to TRBJ2-6; D may be TRBD2 (6 bases). The sequences come from PBMCs, collected around atezolizumab (anti-PD-L1) treatment. CDR3 in DNA: TGTGCCAGCAGCCCGGGACTTACGGGGATCCCTGGGGCCAACGTCCTGACTTTC. Protein product: CASSPGLTGIPGANVLTF.